Sequencing of this T cell receptor beta chain was carried out in a study of regulatory T cells in long-lasting Graves disease. The TCR beta library used iRepertoire HTBI primers with Arm-PCR amplification of CDR3. TCRdb redid the calling of the multiplex PCR reads with MiXCR, one entry per CDR3 protein. The repertoire has 400,000 to 500,000 distinct CDR3 sequences, about 16% of them found once; the top ten carry approximately 22%. The time point is: newly diagnosed GD, antithyroid drugs for less than 3 months. The TCR library was made from RNA that had been extracted from PBMCs in TRIzol. This clonotype turned up a few times. Trimming cost V 0 bases and J 8 bases; bases outside gene matches: 10. Germline loops: CDR1 LGHNA, CDR2 YNFKEQ. The CDR3 extends over 17 amino acids. These data were also reused for a study on T cells in Graves' hyperthyroidism and ophthalmopathy. That report adds: Hyperthyroidism in the patients, aged 18 to 65, was newly diagnosed and under 2 months in duration. With the HTBI primer set, the TCR CDR3 went through a first round of RT-PCR.

This sequence was found in a woman in her late teens or twenties with Graves disease. Sequences were derived from peripheral blood mononuclear cells (PBMCs), sampled at new diagnosis, from a patient treated with antithyroid drugs. The chain recombines TRBV4-2 with TRBJ2-7; 13 positions agree with TRBD2. Written as DNA, the CDR3 is TGTGCCAGCAGCCAAGATCTAGGGACTAGCGGGATTAATAAGCAGTACTTC. This codes for CASSQDLGTSGINKQYF.